The 2 T cell receptor beta chains below all came from one sample that was sequenced in a study of Graves' ophthalmopathy and Graves' hyperthyroidism. Scientists amplified the TCR beta CDR3 regions from RNA transcripts. The first round was an RT-PCR with HTBI primers, and the second round was a multiplex PCR. In TCRdb, the multiplex PCR reads were re-called with MiXCR into one record per CDR3 protein. Among 600,000 to 700,000 distinct CDR3 sequences, roughly 39% were seen once, and the ten largest hold around 3%. The sample comprised peripheral blood. These receptors were taken from an adult man with Graves' ophthalmopathy.

Ten or more counts support this clonotype. The rearrangement joins TRBV4-2 to TRBJ2-5; 10 positions agree with TRBD2. J lost 7 bases, V lost 4 bases, and 6 bases had no gene match. The CDR3 is 14 residues long. The germline V gene encodes CDR1 LGHNA and CDR2 YNFKEQ. The CDR3 sequence is CASSRGLADGTQYF. The CDR3 nucleotides are TGTGCCAGCAGCCGAGGACTAGCGGACGGGACCCAGTACTTC.

The chain couples TRBV12-3 or TRBV12-4 to TRBJ2-7; D is possibly TRBD2 (6 bases). V lost 7 bases, J lost 4 bases, and 11 bases lay in between. CDR3 length: 12 amino acids. CDR3 nucleotide sequence: TGTGCCAGCACGGACTATTATTACGAGCAGTACTTC. As protein: CASTDYYYEQYF.